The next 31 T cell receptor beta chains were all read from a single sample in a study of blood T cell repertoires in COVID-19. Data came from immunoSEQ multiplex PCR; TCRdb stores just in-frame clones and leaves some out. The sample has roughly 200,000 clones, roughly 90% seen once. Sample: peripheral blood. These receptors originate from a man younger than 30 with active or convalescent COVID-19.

The DNA of the CDR3 is TGTGCCTGGAGTAATGGGGGGAATCAGCCCCAGCATTTT. Its translation is CAWSNGGNQPQHF. The V gene is TRBV30, the J gene TRBJ1-5; tentatively, D is TRBD1 (5 bases). Germline V gene data show CDR1 as GTSNPN and CDR2 as SVGIG (reference sequence). Trimming took off 2 bases at V and 4 bases at J, with 9 bases between the two ends. The CDR3 runs 13 residues.

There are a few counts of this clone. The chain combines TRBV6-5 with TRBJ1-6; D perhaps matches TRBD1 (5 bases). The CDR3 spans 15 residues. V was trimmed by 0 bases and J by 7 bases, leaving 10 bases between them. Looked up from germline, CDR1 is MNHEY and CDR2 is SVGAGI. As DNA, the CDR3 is TGTGCCAGCAGTTACTCTACGGGGGACAATTCACCCCTCCACTTT. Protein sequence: CASSYSTGDNSPLHF.

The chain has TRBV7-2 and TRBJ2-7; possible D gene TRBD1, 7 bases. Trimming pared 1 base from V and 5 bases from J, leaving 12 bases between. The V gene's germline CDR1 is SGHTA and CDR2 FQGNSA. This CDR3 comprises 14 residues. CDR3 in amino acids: CASSLVTGRHEQYF. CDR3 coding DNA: TGTGCCAGCAGCTTAGTGACAGGGAGGCACGAGCAGTACTTC.

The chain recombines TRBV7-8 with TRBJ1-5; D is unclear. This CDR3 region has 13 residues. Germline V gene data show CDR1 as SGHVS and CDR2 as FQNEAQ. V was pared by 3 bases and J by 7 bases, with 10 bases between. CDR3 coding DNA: TGTGCCAGCAGCTTGGGCCACCTCCAGCCCCAGCATTTT. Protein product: CASSLGHLQPQHF.

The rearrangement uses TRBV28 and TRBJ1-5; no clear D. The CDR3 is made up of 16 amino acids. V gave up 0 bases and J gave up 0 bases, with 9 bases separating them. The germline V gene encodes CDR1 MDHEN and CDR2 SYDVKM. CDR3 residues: CASSLWRVNSNQPQHF. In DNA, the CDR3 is TGTGCCAGCAGTTTATGGCGAGTTAATAGCAATCAGCCCCAGCATTTT.

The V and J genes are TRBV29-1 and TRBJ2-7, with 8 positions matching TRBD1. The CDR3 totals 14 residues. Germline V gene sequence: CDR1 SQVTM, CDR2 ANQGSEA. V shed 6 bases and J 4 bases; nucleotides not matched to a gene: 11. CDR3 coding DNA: TGCAGCGTGAGAGGTAACAGGGGGGATTACGAGCAGTACTTC. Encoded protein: CSVRGNRGDYEQYF.

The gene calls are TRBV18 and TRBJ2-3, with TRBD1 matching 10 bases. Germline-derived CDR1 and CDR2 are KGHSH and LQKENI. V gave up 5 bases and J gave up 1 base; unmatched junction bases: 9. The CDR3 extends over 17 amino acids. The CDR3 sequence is CASSKDRGNWGTDTQYF. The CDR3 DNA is TGTGCCAGCTCAAAGGACAGGGGGAATTGGGGCACAGATACGCAGTATTTT.

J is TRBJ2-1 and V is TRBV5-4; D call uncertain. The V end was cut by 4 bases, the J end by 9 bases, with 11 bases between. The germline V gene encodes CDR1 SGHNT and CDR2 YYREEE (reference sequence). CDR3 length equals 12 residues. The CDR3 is CASSLPRSEQFF. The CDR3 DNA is TGTGCCAGCAGCCTGCCCAGAAGTGAGCAGTTCTTC.

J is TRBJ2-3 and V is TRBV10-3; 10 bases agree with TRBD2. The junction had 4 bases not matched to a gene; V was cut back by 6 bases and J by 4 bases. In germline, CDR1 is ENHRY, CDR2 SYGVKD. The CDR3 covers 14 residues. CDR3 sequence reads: CAIRPSGSSDTQYF. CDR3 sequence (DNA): TGTGCCATCAGGCCTAGCGGGAGTTCAGATACGCAGTATTTT.

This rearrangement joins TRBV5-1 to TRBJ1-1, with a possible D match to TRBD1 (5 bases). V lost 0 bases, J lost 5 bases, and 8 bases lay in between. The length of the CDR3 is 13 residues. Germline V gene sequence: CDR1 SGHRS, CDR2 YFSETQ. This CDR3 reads CASSLGGWTEAFF. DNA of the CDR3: TGCGCCAGCAGCTTGGGGGGCTGGACTGAAGCTTTCTTT.

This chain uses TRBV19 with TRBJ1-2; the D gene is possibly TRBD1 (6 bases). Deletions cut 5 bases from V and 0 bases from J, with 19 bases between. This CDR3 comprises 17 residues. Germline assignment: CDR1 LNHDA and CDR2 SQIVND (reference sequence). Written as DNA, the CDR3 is TGTGCCAGTAGTCCAATCCCGGGACAAAGAACTAACTATGGCTACACCTTC. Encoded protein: CASSPIPGQRTNYGYTF.

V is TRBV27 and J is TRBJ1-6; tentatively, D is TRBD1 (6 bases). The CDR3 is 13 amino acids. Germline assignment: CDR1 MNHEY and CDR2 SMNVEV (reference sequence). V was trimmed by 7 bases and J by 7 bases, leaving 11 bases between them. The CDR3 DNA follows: TGTGCCAGCAAAACAGGGTTCAATTCACCCCTCCACTTT. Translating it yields CASKTGFNSPLHF.

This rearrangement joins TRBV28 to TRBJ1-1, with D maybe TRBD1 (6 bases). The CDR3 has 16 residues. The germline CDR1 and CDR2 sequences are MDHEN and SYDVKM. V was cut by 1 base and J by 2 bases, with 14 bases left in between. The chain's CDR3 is CASSLFGQNINTEAFF. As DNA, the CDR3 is TGTGCCAGCAGTTTATTTGGACAGAATATTAACACTGAAGCTTTCTTT.

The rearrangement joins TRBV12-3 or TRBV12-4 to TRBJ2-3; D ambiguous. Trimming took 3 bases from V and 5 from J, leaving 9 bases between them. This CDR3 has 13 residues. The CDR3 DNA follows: TGTGCCAGCAGTTTTGGAGCAGTAGATACGCAGTATTTT. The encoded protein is CASSFGAVDTQYF.

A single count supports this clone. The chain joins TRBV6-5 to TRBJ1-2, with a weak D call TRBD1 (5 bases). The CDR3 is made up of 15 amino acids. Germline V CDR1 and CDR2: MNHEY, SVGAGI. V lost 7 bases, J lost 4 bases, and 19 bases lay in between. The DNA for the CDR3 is TGTGCCAGCACTAGGGGAGGCAGGGTGGCCTATGGCTACACCTTC. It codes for CASTRGGRVAYGYTF.

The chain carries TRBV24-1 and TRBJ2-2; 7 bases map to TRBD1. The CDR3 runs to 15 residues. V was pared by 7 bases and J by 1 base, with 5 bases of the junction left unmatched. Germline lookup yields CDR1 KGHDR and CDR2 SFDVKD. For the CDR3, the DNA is TGTGCCACCAGCGGAAGGACAGGGAACACCGGGGAGCTGTTTTTT. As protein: CATSGRTGNTGELFF.

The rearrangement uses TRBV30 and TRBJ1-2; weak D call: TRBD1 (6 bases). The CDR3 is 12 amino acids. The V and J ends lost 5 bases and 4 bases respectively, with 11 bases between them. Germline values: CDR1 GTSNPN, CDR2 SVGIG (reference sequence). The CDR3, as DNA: TGTGCCTGGGAGACAGGAGCCTATGGCTACACCTTC. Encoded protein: CAWETGAYGYTF.

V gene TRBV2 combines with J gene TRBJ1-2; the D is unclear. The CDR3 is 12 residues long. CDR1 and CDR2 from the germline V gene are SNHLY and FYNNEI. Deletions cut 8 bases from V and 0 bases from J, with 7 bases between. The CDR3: CASRAANYGYTF. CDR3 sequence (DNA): TGTGCCAGCCGTGCAGCTAACTATGGCTACACCTTC.

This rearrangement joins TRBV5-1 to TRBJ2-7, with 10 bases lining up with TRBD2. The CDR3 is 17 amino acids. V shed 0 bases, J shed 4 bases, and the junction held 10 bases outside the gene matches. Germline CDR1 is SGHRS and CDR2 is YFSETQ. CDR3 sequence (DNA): TGCGCCAGCAGCTTGGAGCCAGGGACTAGCGTTTTGTACGAGCAGTACTTC. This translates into CASSLEPGTSVLYEQYF.

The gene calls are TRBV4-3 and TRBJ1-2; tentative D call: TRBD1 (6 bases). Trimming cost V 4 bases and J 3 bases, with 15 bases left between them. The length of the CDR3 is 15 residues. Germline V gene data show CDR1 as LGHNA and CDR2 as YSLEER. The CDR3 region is CASSPGPNRDYGYTF. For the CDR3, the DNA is TGCGCCAGCAGCCCTGGACCGAACAGGGACTATGGCTACACCTTC.

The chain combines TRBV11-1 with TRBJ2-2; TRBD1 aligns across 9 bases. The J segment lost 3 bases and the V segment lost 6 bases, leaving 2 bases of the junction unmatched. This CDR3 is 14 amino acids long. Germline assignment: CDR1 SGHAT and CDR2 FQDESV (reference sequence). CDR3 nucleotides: TGTGCCAGCAGTAGGACAGGGGACACCGGGGAGCTGTTTTTT. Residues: CASSRTGDTGELFF.

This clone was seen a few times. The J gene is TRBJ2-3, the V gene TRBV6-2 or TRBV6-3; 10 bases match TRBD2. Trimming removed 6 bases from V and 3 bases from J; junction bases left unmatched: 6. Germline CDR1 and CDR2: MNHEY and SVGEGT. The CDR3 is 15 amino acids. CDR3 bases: TGTGCCAGCAGCGAAGCGGGAGGGGCGACAGATACGCAGTATTTT. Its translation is CASSEAGGATDTQYF.

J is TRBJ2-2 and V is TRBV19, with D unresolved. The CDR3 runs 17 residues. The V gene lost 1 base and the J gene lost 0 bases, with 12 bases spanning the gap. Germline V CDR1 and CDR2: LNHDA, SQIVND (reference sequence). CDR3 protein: CASSIGGPAANTGELFF. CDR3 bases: TGTGCCAGTAGTATAGGAGGTCCTGCCGCGAACACCGGGGAGCTGTTTTTT.

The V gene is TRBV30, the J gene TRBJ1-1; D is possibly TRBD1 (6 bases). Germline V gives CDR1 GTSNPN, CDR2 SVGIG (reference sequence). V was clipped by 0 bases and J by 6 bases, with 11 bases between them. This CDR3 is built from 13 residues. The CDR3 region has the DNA TGTGCCTGGAGTGTAGGGGGTGGGTCTGAAGCTTTCTTT. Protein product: CAWSVGGGSEAFF.

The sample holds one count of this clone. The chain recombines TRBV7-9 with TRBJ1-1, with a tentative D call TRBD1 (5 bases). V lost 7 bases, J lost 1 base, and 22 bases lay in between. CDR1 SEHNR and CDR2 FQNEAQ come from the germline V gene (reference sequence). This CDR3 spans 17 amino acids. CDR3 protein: CASTLGVTGVRNTEAFF. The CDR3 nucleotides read TGTGCCAGCACCTTGGGCGTAACGGGGGTTCGGAACACTGAAGCTTTCTTT.

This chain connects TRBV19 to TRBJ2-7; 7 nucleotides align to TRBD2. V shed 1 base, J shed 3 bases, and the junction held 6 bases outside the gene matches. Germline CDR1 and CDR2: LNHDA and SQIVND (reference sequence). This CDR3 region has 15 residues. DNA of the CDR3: TGTGCCAGTAGTATAGTGTACGCTAGCGGCTACGAGCAGTACTTC. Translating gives CASSIVYASGYEQYF.

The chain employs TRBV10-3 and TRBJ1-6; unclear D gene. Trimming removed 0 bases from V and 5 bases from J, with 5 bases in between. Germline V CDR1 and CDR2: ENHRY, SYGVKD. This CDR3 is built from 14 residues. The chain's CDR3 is CAISESPDNSPLHF. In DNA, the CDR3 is TGTGCCATCAGTGAGTCCCCGGATAATTCACCCCTCCACTTT.

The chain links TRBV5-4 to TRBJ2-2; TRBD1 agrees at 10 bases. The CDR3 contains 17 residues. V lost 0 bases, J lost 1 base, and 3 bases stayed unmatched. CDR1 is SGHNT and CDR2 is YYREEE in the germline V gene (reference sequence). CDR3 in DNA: TGTGCCAGCAGCTTGGGACAGGGGGCTTTGAACACCGGGGAGCTGTTTTTT. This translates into CASSLGQGALNTGELFF.

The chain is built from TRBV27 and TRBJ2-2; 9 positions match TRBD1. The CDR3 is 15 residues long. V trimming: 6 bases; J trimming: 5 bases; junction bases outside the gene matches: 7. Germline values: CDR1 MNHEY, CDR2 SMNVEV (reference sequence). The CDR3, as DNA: TGTGCCAGCAGCCTGACAGGGGGGAATACCGGGGAGCTGTTTTTT. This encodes CASSLTGGNTGELFF.

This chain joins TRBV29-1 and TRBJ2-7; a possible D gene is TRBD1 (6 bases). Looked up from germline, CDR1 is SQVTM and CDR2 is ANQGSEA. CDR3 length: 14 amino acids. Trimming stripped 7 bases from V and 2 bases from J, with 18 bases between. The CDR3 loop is CSGDQGMQTYEQYF. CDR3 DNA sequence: TGCAGCGGAGATCAGGGGATGCAGACCTACGAGCAGTACTTC.

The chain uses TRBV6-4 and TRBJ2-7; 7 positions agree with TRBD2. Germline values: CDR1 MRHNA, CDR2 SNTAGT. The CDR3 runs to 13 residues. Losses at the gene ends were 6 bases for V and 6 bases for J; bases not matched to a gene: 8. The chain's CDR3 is CASRRLAKAEQYF. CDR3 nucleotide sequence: TGTGCCAGCAGGAGACTAGCTAAAGCCGAGCAGTACTTC.